A single sample gave rise to the 9 T cell receptor beta chains below, sequenced in a study of blood T cell repertoires in COVID-19. Sequencing was performed with immunoSEQ multiplex PCR; in TCRdb, only in-frame clones are kept and a portion is missing. The sample lists over 150,000 clones; more than 85% were seen once. Sequencing input: PBMCs or T cells enriched from blood (not recorded which). The origin of the receptors is a woman between 50 and 59 years old who had recovered from COVID-19.

The chain couples TRBV2 to TRBJ1-5, with TRBD1 matching 9 bases. This CDR3 has 13 residues. J gave up 5 bases and V 9 bases, and 5 bases lay outside the gene matches. Looked up from germline, CDR1 is SNHLY and CDR2 is FYNNEI. CDR3 coding DNA: TGTGCCAGGGGGACAGGGACCGATCAGCCCCAGCATTTT. As protein: CARGTGTDQPQHF.

This sequence joins TRBV2 and TRBJ1-1, with D tentatively TRBD1 (6 bases). Germline CDR1 is SNHLY and CDR2 is FYNNEI. Trimming took off 2 bases at V and 2 bases at J, with 12 bases between the two ends. The CDR3 contains 15 residues. The CDR3 here is CASSERARGNTEAFF. As DNA, the CDR3 is TGTGCCAGCAGTGAAAGGGCCAGGGGCAACACTGAAGCTTTCTTT.

The chain combines TRBV9 with TRBJ2-5; a possible D gene is TRBD1 (5 bases). CDR1 and CDR2 (germline): SGDLS, YYNGEE. V shed 0 bases and J shed 2 bases, with 11 bases lying between them. The CDR3 loop spans 15 amino acids. The CDR3 reads CASSVGGRDQETQYF. CDR3 DNA sequence: TGTGCCAGCAGCGTAGGGGGCCGCGATCAAGAGACCCAGTACTTC.

V and J are TRBV24-1 and TRBJ2-3; 7 bases align to TRBD2. The V gene end was trimmed by 3 bases and the J gene end by 2 bases; junction bases not matched to a gene: 7. The length of the CDR3 is 16 residues. CDR1 is KGHDR, CDR2 SFDVKD, per germline. The CDR3 bases are TGTGCCACCAGTGATCCGGGACTACAGCCCACAGATACGCAGTATTTT. It encodes CATSDPGLQPTDTQYF.

The genes are TRBV2 and TRBJ2-7; 9 bases are shared with TRBD2. The germline V gene has CDR1 SNHLY and CDR2 FYNNEI. The CDR3 has 14 amino acids. V was pared by 8 bases and J by 2 bases, with 7 bases of the junction left unmatched. Here the CDR3 reads CASGTLAGTYEQYF. CDR3 bases: TGTGCCAGCGGAACCCTAGCGGGGACCTACGAGCAGTACTTC.

The chain employs TRBV15 and TRBJ1-6, with 7 bases matching TRBD1. This CDR3 region has 15 residues. Germline V gives CDR1 LNHNV, CDR2 YYDKDF (reference sequence). Trimming at V came to 5 bases and at J to 5 bases, leaving 6 bases not matched to a gene. The chain's CDR3 is CATSGKGADNSPLHF. DNA of the CDR3: TGTGCCACCAGCGGAAAGGGGGCTGATAATTCACCCCTCCACTTT.

This clone was counted a few times. The rearrangement joins TRBV7-2 to TRBJ2-7; 10 nucleotides match TRBD1. V was pared by 5 bases and J by 2 bases, with 6 bases of the junction left unmatched. The CDR3 runs 15 residues. Per the germline V gene, CDR1 is SGHTA and CDR2 is FQGNSA. CDR3 sequence: CASSLTGTGAYEQYF. The CDR3 region has the DNA TGTGCCAGCAGCCTCACCGGGACAGGGGCCTACGAGCAGTACTTC.

The V call is TRBV10-1, the J call TRBJ1-5, with 7 bases lining up with TRBD1. Looked up from germline, CDR1 is WNHNN and CDR2 is SYGVQD (reference sequence). Germline trimming cut 9 bases from V and 2 bases from J; bases unmatched to any gene: 4. The CDR3 sequence is 13 residues long. CDR3 sequence (DNA): TGCGCCAGTTCAGGGGGTGGCAATCAGCCCCAGCATTTT. Amino acid sequence: CASSGGGNQPQHF.

The chain is built from TRBV5-4 and TRBJ1-3, with a tentative D call TRBD1 (6 bases). V was shortened by 4 bases and J by 4 bases, with 18 bases between the two germline ends. The CDR3 consists of 16 residues. Germline V CDR1 and CDR2: SGHNT, YYREEE (reference sequence). This CDR3 is CASSTGRGAEGNTIYF. The CDR3 DNA reads TGTGCCAGCAGCACAGGTCGGGGGGCGGAGGGAAACACCATATATTTT.